The T cell receptor (beta chain) under discussion was sequenced for a study of T cells in Graves' hyperthyroidism and ophthalmopathy. Authors of the study amplified TCR beta CDR3 regions from RNA transcripts. Researchers ran a first-round RT-PCR on the TCR CDR3 using the HTBI primer set. One entry per CDR3 protein, called by TCRdb with MiXCR from the multiplex PCR reads. In the table there are some 740,000 distinct CDR3 sequences, roughly 15% of which are singletons. The germline gives CDR1 GTSNPN, CDR2 SVGIG (reference sequence). The ends lost 7 bases at V and 3 bases at J; junction bases unmatched: 8. The CDR3 spans 16 residues. Hyperthyroidism had been newly diagnosed in patients aged 18 to 65, and its duration was under 2 months. This clonotype was picked up many times.

The chain combines TRBV30 with TRBJ2-1, with 14 bases identical to TRBD2. Sequencing used blood. This TCR was recovered from a woman aged 18-29 years with Graves' hyperthyroidism. The CDR3 here is CALTSGRAKGYNEQFF. CDR3 bases: TGTGCCTTGACTAGCGGGAGGGCCAAAGGCTACAATGAGCAGTTCTTC. Full variable domain (missing parts from reference TRBV30 and TRBJ2-1): SQTIHQWPATLVQPVGSPLSLECTVEGTSNPNLYWYRQAAGRGLQLLFYSVGIGQISSEVPQNLSASRPQDRQFILSSKKLLLSDSGFYLCALTSGRAKGYNEQFFGPGTRLTVL.